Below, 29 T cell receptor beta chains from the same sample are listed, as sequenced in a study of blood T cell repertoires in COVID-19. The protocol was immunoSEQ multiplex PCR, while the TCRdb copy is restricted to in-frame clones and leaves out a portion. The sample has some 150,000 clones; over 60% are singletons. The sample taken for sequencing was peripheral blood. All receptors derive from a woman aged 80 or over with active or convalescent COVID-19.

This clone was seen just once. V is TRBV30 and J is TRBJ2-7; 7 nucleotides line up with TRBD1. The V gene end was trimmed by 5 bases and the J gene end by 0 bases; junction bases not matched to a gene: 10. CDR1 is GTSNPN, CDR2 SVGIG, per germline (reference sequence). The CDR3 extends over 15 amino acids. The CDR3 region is CAWPPVGTASYEQYF. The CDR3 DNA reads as TGTGCCTGGCCCCCCGTCGGGACAGCCTCCTACGAGCAGTACTTC.

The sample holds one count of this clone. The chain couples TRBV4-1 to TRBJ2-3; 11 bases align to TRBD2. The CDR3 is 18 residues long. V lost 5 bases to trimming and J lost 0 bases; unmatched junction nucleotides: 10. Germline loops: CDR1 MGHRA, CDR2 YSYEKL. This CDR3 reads CASSSSGGPGGSTDTQYF. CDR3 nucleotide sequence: TGCGCCAGCAGCTCTAGCGGGGGGCCAGGCGGGAGCACAGATACGCAGTATTTT.

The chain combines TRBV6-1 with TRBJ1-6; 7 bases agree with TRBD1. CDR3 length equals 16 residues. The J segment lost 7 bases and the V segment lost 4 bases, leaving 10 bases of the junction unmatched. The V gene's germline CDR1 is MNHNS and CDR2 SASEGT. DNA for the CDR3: TGTGCCAGCAGTGGGTCCCTCAAGGGGGCAAATTCACCCCTCCACTTT. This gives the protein CASSGSLKGANSPLHF.

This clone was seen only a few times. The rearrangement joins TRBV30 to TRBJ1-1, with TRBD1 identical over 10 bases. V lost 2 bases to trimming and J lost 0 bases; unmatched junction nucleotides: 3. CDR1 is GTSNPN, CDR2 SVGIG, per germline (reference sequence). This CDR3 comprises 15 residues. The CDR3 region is CAWSPGTGVNTEAFF. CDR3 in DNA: TGTGCCTGGAGTCCCGGGACAGGGGTGAACACTGAAGCTTTCTTT.

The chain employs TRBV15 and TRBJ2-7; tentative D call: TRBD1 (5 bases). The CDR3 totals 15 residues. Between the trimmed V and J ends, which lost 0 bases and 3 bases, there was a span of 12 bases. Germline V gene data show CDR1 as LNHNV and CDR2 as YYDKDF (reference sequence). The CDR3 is CATSRDPLTGYEQYF. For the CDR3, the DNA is TGTGCCACCAGCAGAGATCCCTTAACAGGCTACGAGCAGTACTTC.

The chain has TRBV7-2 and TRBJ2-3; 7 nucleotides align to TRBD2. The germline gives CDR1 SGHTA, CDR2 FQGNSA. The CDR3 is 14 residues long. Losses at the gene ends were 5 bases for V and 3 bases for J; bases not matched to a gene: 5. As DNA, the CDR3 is TGTGCCAGCAGCAGACTAGCCCTGACAGATACGCAGTATTTT. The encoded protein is CASSRLALTDTQYF.

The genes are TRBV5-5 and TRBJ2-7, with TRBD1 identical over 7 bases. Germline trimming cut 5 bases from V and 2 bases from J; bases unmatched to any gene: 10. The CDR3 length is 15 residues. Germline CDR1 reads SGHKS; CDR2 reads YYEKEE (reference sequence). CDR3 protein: CASRDERQGTYEQYF. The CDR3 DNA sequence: TGTGCCAGCAGGGATGAGAGACAGGGAACCTACGAGCAGTACTTC.

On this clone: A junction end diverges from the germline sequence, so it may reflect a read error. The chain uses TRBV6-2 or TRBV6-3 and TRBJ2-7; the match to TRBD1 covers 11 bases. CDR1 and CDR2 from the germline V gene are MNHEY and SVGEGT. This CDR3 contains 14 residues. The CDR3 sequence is CASSPNHRTGGGNF. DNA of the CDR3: TGTGCCAGCAGCCCCAACCATAGGACAGGGGGCGGGAACTTC.

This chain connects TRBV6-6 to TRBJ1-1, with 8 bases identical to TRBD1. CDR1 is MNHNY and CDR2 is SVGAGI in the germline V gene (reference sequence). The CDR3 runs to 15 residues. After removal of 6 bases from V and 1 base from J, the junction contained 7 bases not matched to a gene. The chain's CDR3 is CASSPAGTGNTEAFF. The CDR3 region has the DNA TGTGCCAGCAGCCCTGCTGGGACAGGGAACACTGAAGCTTTCTTT.

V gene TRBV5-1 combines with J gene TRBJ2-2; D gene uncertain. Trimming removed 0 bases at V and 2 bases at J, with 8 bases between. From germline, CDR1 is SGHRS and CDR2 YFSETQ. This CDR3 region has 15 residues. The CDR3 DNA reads TGCGCCAGCAGCTTGGCACAGCTTAACACCGGGGAGCTGTTTTTT. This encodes CASSLAQLNTGELFF. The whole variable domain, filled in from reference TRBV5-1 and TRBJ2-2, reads KAGVTQTPRYLIKTRGQQVTLSCSPISGHRSVSWYQQTPGQGLQFLFEYFSETQRNKGNFPGRFSGRQFSNSRSEMNVSTLELGDSALYLCASSLAQLNTGELFFGEGSRLTVL.

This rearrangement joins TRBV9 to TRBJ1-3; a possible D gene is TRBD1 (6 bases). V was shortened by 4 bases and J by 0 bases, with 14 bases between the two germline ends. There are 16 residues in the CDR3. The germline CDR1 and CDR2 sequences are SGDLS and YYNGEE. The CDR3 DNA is TGTGCCAGCAGCCCCGGACAGCGCAACTCTGGAAACACCATATATTTT. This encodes CASSPGQRNSGNTIYF.

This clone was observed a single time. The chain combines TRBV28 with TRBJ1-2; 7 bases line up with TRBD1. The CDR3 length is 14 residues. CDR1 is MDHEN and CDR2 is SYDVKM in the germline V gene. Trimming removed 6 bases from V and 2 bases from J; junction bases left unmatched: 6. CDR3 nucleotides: TGTGCCAGCAGGACACAGACAGGGAACTATGGCTACACCTTC. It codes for CASRTQTGNYGYTF.

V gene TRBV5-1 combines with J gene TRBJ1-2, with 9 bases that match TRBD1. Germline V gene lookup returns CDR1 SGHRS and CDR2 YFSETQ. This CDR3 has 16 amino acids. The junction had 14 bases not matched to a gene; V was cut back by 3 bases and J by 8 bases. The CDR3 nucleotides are TGCGCCAGCAGCTCCGCACCGGGACAGGGTCCTGGAGGCTACACCTTC. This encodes CASSSAPGQGPGGYTF.

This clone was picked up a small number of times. CDR3 nucleotides: TGTGCCAGCAGTGACAGGCCAAACTACGAGCAGTACTTC. It yields the protein CASSDRPNYEQYF. The chain uses TRBV2 and TRBJ2-7; D uncertain. Germline V gives CDR1 SNHLY, CDR2 FYNNEI. Deletions cut 3 bases from V and 3 bases from J, with 9 bases between. The CDR3 length is 13 residues.

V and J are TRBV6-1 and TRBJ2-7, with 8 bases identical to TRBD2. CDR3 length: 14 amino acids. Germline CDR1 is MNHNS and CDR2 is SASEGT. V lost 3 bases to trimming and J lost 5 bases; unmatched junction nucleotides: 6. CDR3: CASSETGGHHEQYF. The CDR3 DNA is TGTGCCAGCAGTGAGACGGGGGGGCACCACGAGCAGTACTTC.

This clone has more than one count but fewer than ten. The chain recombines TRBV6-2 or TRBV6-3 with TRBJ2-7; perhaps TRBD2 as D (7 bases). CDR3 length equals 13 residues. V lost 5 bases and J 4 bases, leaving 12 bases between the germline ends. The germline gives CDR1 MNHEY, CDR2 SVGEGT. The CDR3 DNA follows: TGTGCCAGCAGTAAGGCGGGGGCGTACGAGCAGTACTTC. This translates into CASSKAGAYEQYF.

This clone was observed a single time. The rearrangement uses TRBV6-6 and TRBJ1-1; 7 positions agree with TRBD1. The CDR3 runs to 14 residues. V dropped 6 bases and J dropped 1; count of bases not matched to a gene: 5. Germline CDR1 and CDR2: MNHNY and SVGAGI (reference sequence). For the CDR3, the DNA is TGTGCCAGCAGACGGACAGGCCAGAACACTGAAGCTTTCTTT. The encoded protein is CASRRTGQNTEAFF.

CDR3 in amino acids: CASSEGQGAGQPQHF. In DNA form, the CDR3 reads TGCGCCAGCAGTGAAGGACAGGGGGCAGGACAGCCCCAGCATTTT. The V call is TRBV10-2, the J call TRBJ1-5; 11 bases map to TRBD1. CDR1 and CDR2 (germline): WSHSY, SAAADI. The ends lost 3 bases at V and 7 bases at J; junction bases unmatched: 5. The CDR3 runs to 15 residues.

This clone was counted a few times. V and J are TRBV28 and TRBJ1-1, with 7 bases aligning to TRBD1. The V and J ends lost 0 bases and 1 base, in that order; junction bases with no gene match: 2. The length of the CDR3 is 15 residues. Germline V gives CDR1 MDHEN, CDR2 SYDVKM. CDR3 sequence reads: CASSLWDRRNTEAFF. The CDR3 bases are TGTGCCAGCAGTTTATGGGACAGGCGGAACACTGAAGCTTTCTTT.

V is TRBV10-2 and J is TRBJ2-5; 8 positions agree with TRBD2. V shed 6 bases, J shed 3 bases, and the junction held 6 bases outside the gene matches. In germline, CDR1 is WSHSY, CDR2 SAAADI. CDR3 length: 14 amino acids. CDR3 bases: TGCGCCAGCAGGCCGGGACTAGGGGAAGAGACCCAGTACTTC. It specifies CASRPGLGEETQYF.

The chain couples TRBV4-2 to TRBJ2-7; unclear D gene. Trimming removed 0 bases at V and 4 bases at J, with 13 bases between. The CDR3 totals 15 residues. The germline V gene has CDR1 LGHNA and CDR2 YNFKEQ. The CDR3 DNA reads TGTGCCAGCAGCCAAGATCTCCTAGGTCGGTACGAGCAGTACTTC. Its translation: CASSQDLLGRYEQYF.

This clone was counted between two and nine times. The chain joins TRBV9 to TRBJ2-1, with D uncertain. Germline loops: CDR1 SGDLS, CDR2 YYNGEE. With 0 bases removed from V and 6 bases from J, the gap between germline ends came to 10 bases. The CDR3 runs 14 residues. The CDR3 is CASSVGQRSNEQFF. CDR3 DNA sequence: TGTGCCAGCAGCGTAGGGCAGAGGAGCAATGAGCAGTTCTTC.

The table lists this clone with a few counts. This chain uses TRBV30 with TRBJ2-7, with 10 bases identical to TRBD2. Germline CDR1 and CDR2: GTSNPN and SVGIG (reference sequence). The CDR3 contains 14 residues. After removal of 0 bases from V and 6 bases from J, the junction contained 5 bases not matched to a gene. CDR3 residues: CAWSVSGLASEQYF. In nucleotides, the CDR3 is TGTGCCTGGAGTGTATCGGGACTAGCGAGCGAGCAGTACTTC.

CDR3 residues: CASSNARGIMDGYTF. DNA of the CDR3: TGTGCCAGTAGTAATGCCAGGGGAATTATGGATGGCTACACCTTC. This chain joins TRBV19 and TRBJ1-2, with a tentative D call TRBD1 (6 bases). This CDR3 has 15 amino acids. CDR1 is LNHDA, CDR2 SQIVND, per germline (reference sequence). V lost 4 bases and J lost 6, with 18 bases in between.

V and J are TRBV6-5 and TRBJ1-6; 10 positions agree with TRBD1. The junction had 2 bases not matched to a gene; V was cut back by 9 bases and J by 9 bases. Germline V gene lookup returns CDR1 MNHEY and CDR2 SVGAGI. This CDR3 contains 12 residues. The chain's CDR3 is CASRTGGSPLHF. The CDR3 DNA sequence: TGTGCCAGTCGGACAGGGGGTTCACCCCTCCACTTT.

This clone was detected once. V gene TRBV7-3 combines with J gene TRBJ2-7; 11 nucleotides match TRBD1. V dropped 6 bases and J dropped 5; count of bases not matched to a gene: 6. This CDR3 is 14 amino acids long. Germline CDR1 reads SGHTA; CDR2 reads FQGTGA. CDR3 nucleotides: TGTGCCAGCAGTCGGGACAGGGGGAAGCACGAGCAGTACTTC. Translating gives CASSRDRGKHEQYF.

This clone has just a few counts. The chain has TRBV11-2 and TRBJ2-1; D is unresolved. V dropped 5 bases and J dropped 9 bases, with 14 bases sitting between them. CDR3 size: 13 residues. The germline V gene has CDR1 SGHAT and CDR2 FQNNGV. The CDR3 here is CASSPEASAEQFF. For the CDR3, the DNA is TGTGCCAGCAGCCCCGAAGCCAGCGCTGAGCAGTTCTTC.

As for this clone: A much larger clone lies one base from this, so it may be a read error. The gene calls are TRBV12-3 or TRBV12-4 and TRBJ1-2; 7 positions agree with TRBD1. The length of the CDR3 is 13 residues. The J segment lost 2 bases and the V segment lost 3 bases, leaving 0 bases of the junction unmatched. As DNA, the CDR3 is TGTGCCAGCAGTTTGGGACAGAACTATGGCTACACCTTC. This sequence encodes CASSLGQNYGYTF.

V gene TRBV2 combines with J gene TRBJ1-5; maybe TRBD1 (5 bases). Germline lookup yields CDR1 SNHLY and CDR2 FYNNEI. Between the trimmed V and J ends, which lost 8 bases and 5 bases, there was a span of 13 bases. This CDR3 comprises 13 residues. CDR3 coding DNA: TGTGCCAGCGGAGGGGCTATCGATCAGCCCCAGCATTTT. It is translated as CASGGAIDQPQHF. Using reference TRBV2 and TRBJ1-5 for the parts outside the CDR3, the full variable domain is EPEVTQTPSHQVTQMGQEVILRCVPISNHLYFYWYRQILGQKVEFLVSFYNNEISEKSEIFDDQFSVERPDGSNFTLKIRSTKLEDSAMYFCASGGAIDQPQHFGDGTRLSIL.